Described below is a single TCR beta chain sequence and its context. The data derive from a study of cytomegalovirus exposure and HLA in healthy donors. V shed 1 base, J shed 4 bases, and the junction held 1 base outside the gene matches. Germline CDR1 is MGHDK and CDR2 is SYGVNS. The CDR3 spans 16 residues. With 60 Vbeta and 13 Jbeta primers, the PCR was carried out. Libraries were prepared by immunoSEQ multiplex PCR; TCRdb keeps only in-frame clonotypes and omits some of them. The table shows roughly 170,000 clones, with roughly 78% occurring only once. The chain recombines TRBV25-1 with TRBJ2-2; 12 bases are shared with TRBD2. The source is a woman in her fifties or sixties in good health and CMV-seropositive. Sequencing was carried out using PBMCs. In nucleotides, the CDR3 is TGTGCCAGCAGTGAATGGGGACTAGCGGGCACCGGGGAGCTGTTTTTT. It is translated as CASSEWGLAGTGELFF.